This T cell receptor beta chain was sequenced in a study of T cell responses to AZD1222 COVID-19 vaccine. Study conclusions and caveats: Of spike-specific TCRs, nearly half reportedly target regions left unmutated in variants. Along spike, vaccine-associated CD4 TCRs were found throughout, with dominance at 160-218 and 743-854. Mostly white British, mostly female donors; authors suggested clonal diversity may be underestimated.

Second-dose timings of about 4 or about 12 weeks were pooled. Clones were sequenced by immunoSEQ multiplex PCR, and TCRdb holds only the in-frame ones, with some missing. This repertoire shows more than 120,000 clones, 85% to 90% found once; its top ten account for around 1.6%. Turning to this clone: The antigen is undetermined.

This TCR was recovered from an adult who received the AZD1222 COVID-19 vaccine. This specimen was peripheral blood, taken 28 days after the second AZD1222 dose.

CDR3 sequence: CASSASLAGAYEQYF. In nucleotides, the CDR3 is TGCGCCAGCAGTGCCTCACTAGCGGGAGCCTACGAGCAGTACTTC. The chain employs TRBV10-2 and TRBJ2-7, with TRBD2 identical over 11 bases. The CDR3 sequence is 15 residues long. Per the germline V gene, CDR1 is WSHSY and CDR2 is SAAADI. Trimming took 4 bases from V and 2 from J; bases not matched to a gene: 4.